The rows below give T cell receptor beta chains drawn from one sample of a study of shared clonotypes between healthy human individuals. Profiled with immunoSEQ multiplex PCR; TCRdb holds only in-frame clones, not every one. The table lists some 1 million clones, about 75% of them singletons, with approximately 1.5% in the top ten. The sample taken for sequencing was memory CD4+ T cells sorted from blood. These receptors came from a man aged 18 to 35 in good health. The CDR3 runs from the conserved cysteine through the conserved F or W. The order of the fields is V gene, D gene, clone size, J gene, CDR3 DNA, CDR3 protein. D genes are given only for firm matches. The listing skips clone size in some rows; elsewhere it reads once, few, many or a size class.

V: TRBV27
D: NA
size: few
J: TRBJ1-6
DNA: TGTGCCAGCAGTTCCTGGGAGGGTACCTATAATTCACCCCTCCACTTT
CDR3: CASSSWEGTYNSPLHF

V: TRBV28
D: NA
size: few
J: TRBJ2-5
DNA: TGTGCCAGCAATCTTCCAGGACAAGAGACCCAGTACTTC
CDR3: CASNLPGQETQYF

V: TRBV5-4
D: NA
size: NA
J: TRBJ1-1
DNA: TGTGCCAGCAGCTTGGAACCGGCCATGAACACTGAAGCTTTCTTT
CDR3: CASSLEPAMNTEAFF

V: TRBV27
D: NA
size: few
J: TRBJ1-1
DNA: TGTGCCAGCAGTTTATCCTCCGCAGGGTCCGTGAACACTGAAGCTTTCTTT
CDR3: CASSLSSAGSVNTEAFF

V: TRBV27
D: NA
size: NA
J: TRBJ1-6
DNA: TGTGCCAGCAGTTTAAGGATGAGCTCCTATAATTCACCCCTCCACTTT
CDR3: CASSLRMSSYNSPLHF

V: TRBV2
D: TRBD1
size: NA
J: TRBJ2-7
DNA: TGTGCCAGTACGGACAGGGTACCCTCCTACGAGCAGTACTTC
CDR3: CASTDRVPSYEQYF

V: TRBV27
D: NA
size: few
J: TRBJ1-5
DNA: TGTGCCAGCAGTTTCGGGGCGGGCAATCAGCCCCAGCATTTT
CDR3: CASSFGAGNQPQHF

V: TRBV5-1
D: NA
size: NA
J: TRBJ2-7
DNA: TGCGCCAGCAATCCTCCCCCGGTGTACGAGCAGTACTTC
CDR3: CASNPPPVYEQYF

V: TRBV9
D: NA
size: NA
J: TRBJ2-7
DNA: TGTGCCAGCAGCGTATCTGGGACGGCCGACTCCTACGAGCAGTACTTC
CDR3: CASSVSGTADSYEQYF

V: TRBV30
D: NA
size: NA
J: TRBJ1-3
DNA: TGTGCCTGGAGGGGGCTTGGAAACACCATATATTTT
CDR3: CAWRGLGNTIYF

V: TRBV5-1
D: NA
size: NA
J: TRBJ1-1
DNA: TGCGCCAGCAGCTTGGGTTCCCCCGGGACTGAAGCTTTCTTT
CDR3: CASSLGSPGTEAFF

V: TRBV5-4
D: NA
size: NA
J: TRBJ2-3
DNA: TGTGCCAGCAGCTTTGGGACTCATAGCACAGATACGCAGTATTTT
CDR3: CASSFGTHSTDTQYF

V: TRBV5-1
D: NA
size: NA
J: TRBJ2-3
DNA: TGCGCCAGCAGCTCCGGACAGCCCACAGATACGCAGTATTTT
CDR3: CASSSGQPTDTQYF

V: TRBV9
D: TRBD2
size: NA
J: TRBJ2-3
DNA: TGTGCCAGCAGTGACCTGCTAGCGGGGAACACAGATACGCAGTATTTT
CDR3: CASSDLLAGNTDTQYF

V: TRBV6-1
D: NA
size: NA
J: TRBJ1-1
DNA: TGTGCCAGCAGGCTGGGAAGAGGGACTGAAGCTTTCTTT
CDR3: CASRLGRGTEAFF

V: TRBV19
D: NA
size: NA
J: TRBJ2-7
DNA: TGTGCCAGTAGTGTTAGCGGCCCCTACGAGCAGTACTTC
CDR3: CASSVSGPYEQYF

V: TRBV18
D: TRBD1
size: NA
J: TRBJ1-1
DNA: TGTGCCAGCTCACCACTTGTCACAGGGGCCGTGAACACTGAAGCTTTCTTT
CDR3: CASSPLVTGAVNTEAFF

V: TRBV9
D: TRBD1
size: NA
J: TRBJ2-2
DNA: TGTGCCAGCAGCGTAGCTGGGACAGCGAACACCGGGGAGCTGTTTTTT
CDR3: CASSVAGTANTGELFF

V: TRBV5-1
D: NA
size: NA
J: TRBJ1-3
DNA: TGCGCCAGCAGCGGGCGGACAGTAGAAGGCTCTGGAAACACCATATATTTT
CDR3: CASSGRTVEGSGNTIYF

V: TRBV7-9
D: NA
size: NA
J: TRBJ2-2
DNA: TGTGCCAGCAGCTTAGCGGGGGACGGCACCGGGGAGCTGTTTTTT
CDR3: CASSLAGDGTGELFF

V: TRBV2
D: TRBD2
size: NA
J: TRBJ2-4
DNA: TGTGCCAGCTCAAGGGACGGGGGGGCCAAAAACATTCAGTACTTC
CDR3: CASSRDGGAKNIQYF

V: TRBV18
D: NA
size: NA
J: TRBJ2-2
DNA: TGTGCCAGCTCACCAGCCGGGGGCAAGGTCACCGGGGAGCTGTTTTTT
CDR3: CASSPAGGKVTGELFF

V: TRBV5-1
D: NA
size: few
J: TRBJ1-3
DNA: TGCGCCAGCAGCTTGGCTCCAGGGGTAAGAGGAAACACCATATATTTT
CDR3: CASSLAPGVRGNTIYF

V: TRBV12-5
D: NA
size: NA
J: TRBJ2-5
DNA: TGTGCTAGTGCCAAAGAGGGGGACCCGGAGACCCAGTACTTC
CDR3: CASAKEGDPETQYF

V: TRBV2
D: NA
size: NA
J: TRBJ2-7
DNA: TGTGCCAGCAGTGACAGGGTCTACGAGCAGTACTTC
CDR3: CASSDRVYEQYF

V: TRBV25-1
D: NA
size: NA
J: TRBJ1-2
DNA: TGTGCCAGCAGTCCTTCGGACAACTCTAACTATGGCTACACCTTC
CDR3: CASSPSDNSNYGYTF

V: TRBV7-2
D: NA
size: NA
J: TRBJ2-5
DNA: TGTGCCAGCAGCTTATTCGGGGGAGCAGAGACCCAGTACTTC
CDR3: CASSLFGGAETQYF

V: TRBV23-1
D: NA
size: once
J: TRBJ2-2
DNA: TGCGCCAGCAGACCTAAGGCAGGGCTCTTGAACACCGGGGAGCTGTTTTTT
CDR3: CASRPKAGLLNTGELFF

V: TRBV2
D: NA
size: once
J: TRBJ1-5
DNA: TGTGCCAGCAGTGTGCGGCCAGGACAGAAGGATCAGCCCCAGCATTTT
CDR3: CASSVRPGQKDQPQHF

V: TRBV4-1
D: NA
size: NA
J: TRBJ1-6
DNA: TGCGCCAGCAGGTCCCCCGGGGGGCCCTCACCCCTCCACTTT
CDR3: CASRSPGGPSPLHF

V: TRBV4-1
D: NA
size: once
J: TRBJ1-2
DNA: TGCGCCAGCAGCCAAGATGGGGGCCAGCTCGCGGTGGGCTACACCTTC
CDR3: CASSQDGGQLAVGYTF

V: TRBV15
D: TRBD1
size: NA
J: TRBJ1-2
DNA: TGTGCCACCAGCGTCGGACAGGGAGGCTATGGCTACACCTTC
CDR3: CATSVGQGGYGYTF

V: TRBV4-1
D: NA
size: NA
J: TRBJ2-7
DNA: TGCGCCAGCAGCCAGATCACTAAACTCGACGAGCAGTACTTC
CDR3: CASSQITKLDEQYF

V: TRBV7-8
D: NA
size: NA
J: TRBJ1-2
DNA: TGTGCCAGCAGCTCCCACCCGGTGGTGGACTATGGCTACACCTTC
CDR3: CASSSHPVVDYGYTF

V: TRBV6-1
D: NA
size: NA
J: TRBJ1-2
DNA: TGTGCCAGCAACCAACCCTCGGGGCGCCACGGCTACACCTTC
CDR3: CASNQPSGRHGYTF

V: TRBV7-2
D: NA
size: NA
J: TRBJ2-3
DNA: TGTGCCAGCAGCTTAGAAGGTAGCACAGATACGCAGTATTTT
CDR3: CASSLEGSTDTQYF

V: TRBV10-3
D: NA
size: NA
J: TRBJ2-3
DNA: TGTGCCATCACCGTAGGGCAGATGAGCACAGATACGCAGTATTTT
CDR3: CAITVGQMSTDTQYF

V: TRBV5-5
D: TRBD2
size: many
J: TRBJ2-2
DNA: TGTGCCAGCAGCATGCCAGCGGGAGTTGCCACCGGGGAGCTGTTTTTT
CDR3: CASSMPAGVATGELFF

V: TRBV14
D: NA
size: NA
J: TRBJ2-7
DNA: TGTGCCAGCAGCGTGGGACCGCGGGAGCAGTACTTC
CDR3: CASSVGPREQYF

V: TRBV6-6
D: TRBD2
size: few
J: TRBJ2-2
DNA: TGTGCCACCCCAACCGGGACTAGCTCGAACACCGGGGAGCTGTTTTTT
CDR3: CATPTGTSSNTGELFF

V: TRBV6-1
D: TRBD2
size: NA
J: TRBJ2-7
DNA: TGTGCCAGCAGTCGACTAGCCTGGGAGCAGTACTTC
CDR3: CASSRLAWEQYF

V: TRBV16
D: NA
size: few
J: TRBJ1-5
DNA: TGTGCCAGCAGCCAAGGTGGCAGGCAAGGAGGCACCAATCAGCCCCAGCATTTT
CDR3: CASSQGGRQGGTNQPQHF

V: TRBV7-2
D: NA
size: NA
J: TRBJ2-5
DNA: TGTGCCAGCAGCCCGCACGGGATCCAAGAGACCCAGTACTTC
CDR3: CASSPHGIQETQYF

V: TRBV2
D: NA
size: once
J: TRBJ1-1
DNA: TGTGCCAGCAGTGGACCGCTGAGTGGGATTGGGCGGACTGAAGCTTTCTTT
CDR3: CASSGPLSGIGRTEAFF